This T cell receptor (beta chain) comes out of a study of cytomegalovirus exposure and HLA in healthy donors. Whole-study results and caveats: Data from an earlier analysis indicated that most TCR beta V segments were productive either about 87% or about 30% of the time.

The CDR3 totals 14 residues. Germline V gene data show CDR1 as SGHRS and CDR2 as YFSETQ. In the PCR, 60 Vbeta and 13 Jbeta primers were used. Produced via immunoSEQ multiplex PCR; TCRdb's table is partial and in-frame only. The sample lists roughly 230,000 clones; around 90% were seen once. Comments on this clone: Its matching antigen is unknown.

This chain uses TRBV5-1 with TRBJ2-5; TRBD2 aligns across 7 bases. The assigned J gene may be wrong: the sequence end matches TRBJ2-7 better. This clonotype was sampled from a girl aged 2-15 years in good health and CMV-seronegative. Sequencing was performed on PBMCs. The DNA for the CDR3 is TGCGCCAGCAGCAGCGGGACGGTGACCTACGAGCAGTACTTC. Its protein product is CASSSGTVTYEQYF.